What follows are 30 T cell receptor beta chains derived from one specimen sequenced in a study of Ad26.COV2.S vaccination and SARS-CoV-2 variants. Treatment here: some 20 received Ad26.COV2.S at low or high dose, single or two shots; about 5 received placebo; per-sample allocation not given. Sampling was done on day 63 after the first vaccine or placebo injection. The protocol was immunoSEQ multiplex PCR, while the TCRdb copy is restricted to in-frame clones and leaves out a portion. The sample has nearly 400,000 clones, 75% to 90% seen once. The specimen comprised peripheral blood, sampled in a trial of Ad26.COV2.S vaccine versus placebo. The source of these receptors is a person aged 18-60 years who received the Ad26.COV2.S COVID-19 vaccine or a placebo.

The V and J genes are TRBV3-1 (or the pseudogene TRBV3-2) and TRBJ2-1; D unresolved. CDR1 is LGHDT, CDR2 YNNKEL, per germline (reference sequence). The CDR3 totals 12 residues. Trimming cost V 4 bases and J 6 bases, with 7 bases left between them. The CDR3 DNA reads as TGTGCCAGCAGCCTTTTAGTCAATGAGCAGTTCTTC. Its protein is CASSLLVNEQFF.

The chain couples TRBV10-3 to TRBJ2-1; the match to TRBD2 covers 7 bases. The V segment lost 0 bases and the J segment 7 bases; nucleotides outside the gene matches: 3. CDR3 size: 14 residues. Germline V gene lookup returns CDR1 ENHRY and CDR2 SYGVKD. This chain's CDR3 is CAISESGGRNEQFF. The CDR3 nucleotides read TGTGCCATCAGTGAGTCGGGGGGGAGGAATGAGCAGTTCTTC.

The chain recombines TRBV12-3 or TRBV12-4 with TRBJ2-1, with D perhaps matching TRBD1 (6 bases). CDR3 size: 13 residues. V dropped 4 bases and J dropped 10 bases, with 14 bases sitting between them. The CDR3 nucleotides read TGTGCCAGCAGTTGGGGGCCTCTCGGGGAGCAGTTCTTC. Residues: CASSWGPLGEQFF.

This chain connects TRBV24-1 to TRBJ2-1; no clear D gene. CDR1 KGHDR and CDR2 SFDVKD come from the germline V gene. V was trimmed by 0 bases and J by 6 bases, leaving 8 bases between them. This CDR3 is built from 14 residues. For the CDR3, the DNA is TGTGCCACCAGTGATTTGGTGGTGGGCAATGAGCAGTTCTTC. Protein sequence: CATSDLVVGNEQFF.

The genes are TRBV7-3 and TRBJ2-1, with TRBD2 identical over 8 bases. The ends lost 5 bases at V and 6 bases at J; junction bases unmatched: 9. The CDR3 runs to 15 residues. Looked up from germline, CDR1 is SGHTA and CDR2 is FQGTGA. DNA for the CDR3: TGTGCCAGCAGCCCACCGGGACTAGGAATCAATGAGCAGTTCTTC. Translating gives CASSPPGLGINEQFF.

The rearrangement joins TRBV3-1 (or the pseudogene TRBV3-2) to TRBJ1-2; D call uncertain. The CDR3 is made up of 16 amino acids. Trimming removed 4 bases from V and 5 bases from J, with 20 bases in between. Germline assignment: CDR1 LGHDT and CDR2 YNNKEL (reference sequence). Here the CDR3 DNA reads TGTGCCAGCAGCCCAACGCCTTTTGGGTACGGATATGGCTACACCTTC. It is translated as CASSPTPFGYGYGYTF.

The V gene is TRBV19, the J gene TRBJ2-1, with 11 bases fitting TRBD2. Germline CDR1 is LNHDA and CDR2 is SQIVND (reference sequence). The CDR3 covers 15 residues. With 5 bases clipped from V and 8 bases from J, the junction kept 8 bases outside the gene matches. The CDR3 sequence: CASSLAGGPLDEQFF. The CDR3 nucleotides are TGTGCCAGTAGTTTAGCGGGAGGGCCGCTGGATGAGCAGTTCTTC.

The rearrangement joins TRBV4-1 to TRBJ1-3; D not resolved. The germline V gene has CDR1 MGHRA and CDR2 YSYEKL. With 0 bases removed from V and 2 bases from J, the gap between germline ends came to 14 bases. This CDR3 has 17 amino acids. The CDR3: CASSQESPFRAGNTIYF. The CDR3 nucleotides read TGCGCCAGCAGCCAAGAGTCCCCGTTTCGGGCTGGAAACACCATATATTTT.

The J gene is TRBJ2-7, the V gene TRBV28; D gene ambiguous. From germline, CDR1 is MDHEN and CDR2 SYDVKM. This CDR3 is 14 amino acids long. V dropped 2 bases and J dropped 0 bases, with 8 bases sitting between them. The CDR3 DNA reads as TGTGCCAGCAGTTTAATTAGGAGCTCCTACGAGCAGTACTTC. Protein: CASSLIRSSYEQYF.

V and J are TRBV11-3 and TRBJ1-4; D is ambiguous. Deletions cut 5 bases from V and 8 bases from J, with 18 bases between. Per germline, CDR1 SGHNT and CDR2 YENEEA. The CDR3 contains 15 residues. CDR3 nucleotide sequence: TGTGCCAGCAGCGACCGGGCAGTAACGCGCGAAAAACTGTTTTTT. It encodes CASSDRAVTREKLFF.

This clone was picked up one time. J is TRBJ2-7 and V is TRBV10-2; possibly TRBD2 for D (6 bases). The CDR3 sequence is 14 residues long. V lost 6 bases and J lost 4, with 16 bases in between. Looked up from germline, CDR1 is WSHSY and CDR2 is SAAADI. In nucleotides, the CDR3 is TGCGCCAGCAGCTTGGGACTCCTGGGATACGAGCAGTACTTC. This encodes CASSLGLLGYEQYF.

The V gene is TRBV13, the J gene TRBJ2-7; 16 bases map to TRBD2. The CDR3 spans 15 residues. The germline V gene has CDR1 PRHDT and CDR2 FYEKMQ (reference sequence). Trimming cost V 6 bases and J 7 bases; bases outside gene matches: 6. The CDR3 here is CASSRPGLAGGEQYF. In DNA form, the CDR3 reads TGTGCCAGCAGTCGTCCGGGACTAGCGGGAGGGGAGCAGTACTTC.

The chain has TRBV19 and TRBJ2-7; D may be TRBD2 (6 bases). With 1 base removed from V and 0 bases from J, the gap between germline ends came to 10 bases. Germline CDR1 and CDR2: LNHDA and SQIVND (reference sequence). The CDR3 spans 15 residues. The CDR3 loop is CASSIATGDSYEQYF. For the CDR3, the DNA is TGTGCCAGTAGTATAGCTACGGGGGACTCCTACGAGCAGTACTTC.

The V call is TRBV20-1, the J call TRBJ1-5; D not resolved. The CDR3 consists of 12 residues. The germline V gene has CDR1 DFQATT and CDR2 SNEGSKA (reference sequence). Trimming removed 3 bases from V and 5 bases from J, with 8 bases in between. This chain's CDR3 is CSASVRDQPQHF. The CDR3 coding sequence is TGCAGTGCTAGTGTGAGGGATCAGCCCCAGCATTTT.

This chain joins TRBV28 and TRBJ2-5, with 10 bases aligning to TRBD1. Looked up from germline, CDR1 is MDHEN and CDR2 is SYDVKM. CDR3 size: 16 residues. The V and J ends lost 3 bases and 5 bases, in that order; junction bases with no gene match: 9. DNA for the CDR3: TGTGCCAGCAGTTTCAGCGACAGGGGGCTGTCGGAGACCCAGTACTTC. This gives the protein CASSFSDRGLSETQYF.

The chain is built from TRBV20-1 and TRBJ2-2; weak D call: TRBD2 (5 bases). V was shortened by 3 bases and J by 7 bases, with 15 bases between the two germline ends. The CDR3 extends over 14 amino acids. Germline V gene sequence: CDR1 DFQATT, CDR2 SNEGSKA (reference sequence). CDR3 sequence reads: CSASLGGANGELFF. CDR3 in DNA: TGCAGTGCTAGTCTAGGAGGAGCGAACGGGGAGCTGTTTTTT.

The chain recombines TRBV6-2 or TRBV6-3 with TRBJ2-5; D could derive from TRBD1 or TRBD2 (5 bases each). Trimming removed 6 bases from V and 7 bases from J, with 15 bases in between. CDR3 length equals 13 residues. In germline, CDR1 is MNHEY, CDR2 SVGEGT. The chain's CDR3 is CASSRGRWGTQYF. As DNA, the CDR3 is TGTGCCAGCAGCCGGGGACGTTGGGGGACCCAGTACTTC.

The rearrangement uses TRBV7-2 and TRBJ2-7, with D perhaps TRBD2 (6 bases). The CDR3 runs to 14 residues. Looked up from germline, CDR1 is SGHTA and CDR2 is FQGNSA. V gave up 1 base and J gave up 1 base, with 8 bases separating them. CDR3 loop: CASSLVAGSYEQYF. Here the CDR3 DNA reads TGTGCCAGCAGCTTAGTGGCGGGGTCCTACGAGCAGTACTTC.

The CDR3 loop is CASSRTGGFSNQPQHF. The CDR3 bases are TGTGCCAGCAGTCGGACAGGGGGCTTTAGCAATCAGCCCCAGCATTTT. This sequence joins TRBV7-2 and TRBJ1-5, with 11 bases aligning to TRBD1. From germline, CDR1 is SGHTA and CDR2 FQGNSA. V dropped 6 bases and J dropped 0; count of bases not matched to a gene: 4. CDR3 length: 16 residues. The whole variable domain, filled in from reference TRBV7-2 and TRBJ1-5, reads GAGVSQSPSNKVTEKGKDVELRCDPISGHTALYWYRQSLGQGLEFLIYFQGNSAPDKSGLPSDRFSAERTGGSVSTLTIQRTQQEDSAVYLCASSRTGGFSNQPQHFGDGTRLSIL.

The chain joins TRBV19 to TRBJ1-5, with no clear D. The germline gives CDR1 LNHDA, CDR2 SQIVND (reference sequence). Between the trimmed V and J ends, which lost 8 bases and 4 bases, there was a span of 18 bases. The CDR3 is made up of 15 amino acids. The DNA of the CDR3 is TGTGCCAGTCGAAGAAGTGGCATAGAAAATCAGCCCCAGCATTTT. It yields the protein CASRRSGIENQPQHF.

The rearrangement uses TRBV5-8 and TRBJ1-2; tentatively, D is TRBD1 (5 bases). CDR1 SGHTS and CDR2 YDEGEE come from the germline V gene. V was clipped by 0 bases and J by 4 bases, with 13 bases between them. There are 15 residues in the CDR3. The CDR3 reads CASSLVGGDGYGYTF. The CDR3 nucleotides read TGTGCCAGCAGCTTGGTGGGCGGGGACGGCTATGGCTACACCTTC.

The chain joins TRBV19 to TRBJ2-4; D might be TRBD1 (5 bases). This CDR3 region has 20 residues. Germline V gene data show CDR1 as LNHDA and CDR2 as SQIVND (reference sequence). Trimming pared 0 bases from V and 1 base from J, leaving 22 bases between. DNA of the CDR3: TGTGCCAGTAGTATAGATGGATCGATTACAGGTCAGGCGGCCAAAAACATTCAGTACTTC. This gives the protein CASSIDGSITGQAAKNIQYF.

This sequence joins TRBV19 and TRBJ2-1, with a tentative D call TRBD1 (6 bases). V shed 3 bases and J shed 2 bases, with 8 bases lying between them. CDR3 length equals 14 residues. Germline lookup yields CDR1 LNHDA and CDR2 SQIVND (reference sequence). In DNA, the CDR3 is TGTGCCAGTAGTATCCGGGACACCTACAATGAGCAGTTCTTC. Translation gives CASSIRDTYNEQFF. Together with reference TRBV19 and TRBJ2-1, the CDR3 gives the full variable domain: DGGITQSPKYLFRKEGQNVTLSCEQNLNHDAMYWYRQDPGQGLRLIYYSQIVNDFQKGDIAEGYSVSREKKESFPLTVTSAQKNPTAFYLCASSIRDTYNEQFFGPGTRLTVL.

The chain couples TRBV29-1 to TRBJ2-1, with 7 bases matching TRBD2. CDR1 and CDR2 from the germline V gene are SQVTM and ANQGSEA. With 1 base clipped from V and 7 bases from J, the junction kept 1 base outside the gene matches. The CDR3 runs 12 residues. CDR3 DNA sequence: TGCAGCGTTGAAGGGGAGGGGAATGAGCAGTTCTTC. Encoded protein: CSVEGEGNEQFF.

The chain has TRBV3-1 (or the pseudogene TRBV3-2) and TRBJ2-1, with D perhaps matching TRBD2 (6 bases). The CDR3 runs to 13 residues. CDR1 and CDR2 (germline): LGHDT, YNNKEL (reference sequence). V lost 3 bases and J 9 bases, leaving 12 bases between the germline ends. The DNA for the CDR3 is TGTGCCAGCAGCCAGGGGACTCCTGGTGAGCAGTTCTTC. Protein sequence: CASSQGTPGEQFF.

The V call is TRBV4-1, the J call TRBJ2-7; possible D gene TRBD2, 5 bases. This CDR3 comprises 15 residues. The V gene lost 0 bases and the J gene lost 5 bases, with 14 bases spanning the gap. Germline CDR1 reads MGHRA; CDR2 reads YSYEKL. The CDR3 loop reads CASSQEGRGIHEQYF. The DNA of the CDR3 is TGCGCCAGCAGCCAAGAGGGAAGAGGGATCCACGAGCAGTACTTC.

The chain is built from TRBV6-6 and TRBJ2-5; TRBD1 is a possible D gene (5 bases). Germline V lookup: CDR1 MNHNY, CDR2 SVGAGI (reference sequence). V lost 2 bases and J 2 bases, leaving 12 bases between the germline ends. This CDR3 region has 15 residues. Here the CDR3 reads CASSYPRTWQETQYF. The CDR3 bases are TGTGCCAGCAGTTACCCCCGGACATGGCAAGAGACCCAGTACTTC.

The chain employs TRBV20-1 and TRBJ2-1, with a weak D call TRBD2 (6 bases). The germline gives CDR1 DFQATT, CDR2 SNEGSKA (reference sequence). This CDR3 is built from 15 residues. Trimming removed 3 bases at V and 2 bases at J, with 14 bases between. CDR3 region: CSASVADLAYNEQFF. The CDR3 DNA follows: TGCAGTGCTAGTGTAGCGGACCTGGCCTACAATGAGCAGTTCTTC.

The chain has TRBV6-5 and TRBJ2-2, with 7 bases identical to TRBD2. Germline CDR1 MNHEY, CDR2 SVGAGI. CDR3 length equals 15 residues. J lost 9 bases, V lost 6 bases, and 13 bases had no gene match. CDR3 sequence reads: CASRAGRQLSRELFF. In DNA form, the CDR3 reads TGTGCCAGCAGAGCGGGACGCCAACTCAGTAGGGAGCTGTTTTTT.

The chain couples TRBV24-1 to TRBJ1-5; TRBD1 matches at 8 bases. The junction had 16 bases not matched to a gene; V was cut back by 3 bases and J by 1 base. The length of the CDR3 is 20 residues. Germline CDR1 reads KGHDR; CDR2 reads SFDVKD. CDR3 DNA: TGTGCCACCAGTGATGGCCTCGGGGCAGGGGGCGGGAAGAGCAATCAGCCCCAGCATTTT. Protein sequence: CATSDGLGAGGGKSNQPQHF.